This T cell receptor (beta chain) was sequenced during a study of T cell repertoires in cytomegalovirus infection (dated by TCRdb to between 2018 and 2020). With regard to the full study: Donor HLA type was relevant to the analysis, as public TCR beta signatures indicated carriage of CMV infection together with the matching HLA type.

Summary of the overall study and its limitations: In both this cohort and an independent cohort of some 370 donors, the cumulative frequency of public TCR beta family members distinguished carriers of CMV infection plus the relevant HLA type. The ex vivo response was dominated by HLA-C-restricted CMV-specific TCR beta clonotypes, which also provided the single most frequent clonotype in two of eight donors.

The germline ends are 22 bases apart after V is trimmed by 1 base and J by 6 bases. According to the germline V gene (reference sequence), CDR1 reads LGHDT and CDR2 reads YNNKEL. The CDR3 sequence holds 18 residues, the cysteine and phenylalanine included. The only DNA kept is the CDR3, 54 bases in frame from the first base. TCRdb records Illumina HiSeq 1500 as the sequencer. TCRdb reworked the public reads: Q25 trimming with fastp, MiXCR clone assembly, productive beta chains retained. CDR3 protein sequences are deduplicated, and each keeps its most common genes and DNA. For this sample the table gives 150,000 to 200,000 distinct CDR3 sequences, of which under 25% were detected only once. The top ten clones comprise around 3.1% of the sample. This clonotype was detected a few times. Which antigen it targets is not known. No qualities accompany the bases; no much larger clone lies one base away.

The sequencing sample was made of PBMCs. The receptor comes from a human donor in good health (CMV status not recorded). Some clones in this sample may be carry-over from other donors' samples. The rearranged segments are TRBV3-1 and TRBJ2-1; the D gene is perhaps TRBD2, on 6 matching bases. The nucleotides are TGTGCCAGCAGCCAAGGCACTCCTCTCGCGGGGTCGATCAATGAGCAGTTCTTC. Its coded protein is CASSQGTPLAGSINEQFF.